The rows below give T cell receptor beta chains drawn from one sample of a study of cytomegalovirus exposure and HLA in healthy donors. The protocol was immunoSEQ multiplex PCR, while the TCRdb copy is restricted to in-frame clones and leaves out a portion. The table shows about 160,000 clones, with 70% to 80% occurring only once. The specimen sequenced was PBMCs. These receptors originate from a man aged 25-45 years in good health and CMV-seropositive. The CDR3 runs from the conserved cysteine through the conserved F or W. The order of the fields is D gene, V gene, clone size, CDR3 protein. A D gene is named only where the DNA matches it firmly. Only part of the rows carry a size: once, few, many, or a class if the clone is expanded.

>NA|TRBV11-2|NA
CASSLAQGYEQYF
>NA|TRBV29-1|NA
CSVEDLAGPETQYF
>TRBD2|TRBV2|NA
CATTTSGAYNEQFF
>NA|TRBV6-5|few
CASSWQGHTDTQYF
>NA|TRBV19|NA
CASSPNPEVYEQYF
>NA|TRBV2|NA
CASSEAQAARNSPQHF
>TRBD1|TRBV7-9|NA
CASSHRDSSGNEQFF
>TRBD2|TRBV2|NA
CASSERGGPVTQYF
>NA|TRBV30|NA
CAWNPGYATNEKLFF
>NA|TRBV28|NA
CASSLYREGGSPLHF
>TRBD1|TRBV7-3|NA
CASSPGQSTDTQYF
>NA|TRBV28|once
CASKTYRDYEQYF
>NA|TRBV5-1|NA
CASSLASGLTNEKLFF
>NA|TRBV6-4|once
CASSVQLNQPQHF
>NA|TRBV19|NA
CASSPQAYSNQPQHF
>TRBD2|TRBV25-1|NA
CASSELGLTENEQFF
>TRBD1|TRBV5-1|few
CASSLDRGPPLHF
>TRBD1|TRBV30|NA
CAWGTGDQPQHF
>NA|TRBV6-5|NA
CASSFGAYGDSPLHF
>NA|TRBV13|NA
CASSFRDTQYF
>TRBD2|TRBV5-1|NA
CASSLTASGGAQETQYF
>TRBD1|TRBV9|NA
CASSVGSGQGYEQYF
>NA|TRBV7-9|NA
CASSQNPSNYGYTF
>NA|TRBV2|once
CASTPGGTNSNQPQHF
>TRBD1|TRBV6-1|NA
CASSAGSTRTGISYEQYF
>TRBD1|TRBV18|NA
CASSPPGQVPYGYTF
>NA|TRBV6-5|NA
CASSPGSYNYGYTF
>TRBD1|TRBV25-1|NA
CASSEISGQGRDYEQYF
>NA|TRBV6-7|NA
CAGQRQKIPYNQPQHF
>TRBD1|TRBV30|once
CAWSVGTGGVEQYF
>NA|TRBV10-3|NA
CAISSPGHVYEQYF
>NA|TRBV10-1|NA
CASSHRQPSSYNEQFF
>NA|TRBV9|NA
CASSAPSGGSPLHF
>TRBD1|TRBV19|NA
CASSNPLQGGDFGTQYF
>TRBD1|TRBV6-5|NA
CASSFRGQGQETQYF
>NA|TRBV19|NA
CASSGEQGYDTEAFF
>NA|TRBV30|NA
CAWSVQAGNGYTF
>TRBD1|TRBV5-4|NA
CASSLVGQIPNYGYTF
>NA|TRBV7-9|NA
CASSQGRHTGELFF
>TRBD1|TRBV6-5|NA
CASSYQTGSTEAFF
>NA|TRBV9|NA
CASSVRGYTGELFF
>NA|TRBV18|NA
CASSRDTHREAFF
>TRBD2|TRBV5-1|NA
CASSSPSGRGGRETQYF
>TRBD1|TRBV30|NA
CACLRRQGARSEQYF
>TRBD1|TRBV28|NA
CASSLWTGSEQYF
>TRBD2|TRBV7-9|NA
CASSLGVGRATSGANVLTF
>NA|TRBV10-2|NA
CASSAGTYNEQFF